These 3 T cell receptor beta chains originate from one sample sequenced in a study of CD8 T cells in ankylosing spondylitis. Study observations and caveats: Ankylosing spondylitis blood appeared to carry a characteristic TCR beta motif of roughly eight highly homologous variants.

TCRdb processed the 5' RACE reads anew with MiXCR; each CDR3 protein has one entry. The data contain about 220,000 distinct CDR3 sequences, roughly 6.6% of them seen just once; the ten biggest clones take up about 14%. No antigen has been assigned to these receptors. Sequencing was performed on blood, either unsorted or a sorted T cell fraction (not recorded which). The source of these receptors is a male donor with ankylosing spondylitis.

This clonotype was recorded at least ten times. The V gene is TRBV5-1, the J gene TRBJ1-4; D not resolved. CDR3 size: 14 residues. V dropped 1 base and J dropped 8 bases, with 12 bases sitting between them. The V gene's germline CDR1 is SGHRS and CDR2 YFSETQ. In DNA form, the CDR3 reads TGCGCCAGCAGCTTGACCGGGCGCGGGGAAAAACTGTTTTTT. Protein sequence: CASSLTGRGEKLFF.

There are many counts of this clonotype. CDR3 nucleotide sequence: TGTGCCAGCAGCGTTGACAGGGGGCTTATCTATGGCTACACCTTC. Amino acid sequence: CASSVDRGLIYGYTF. The chain recombines TRBV7-9 with TRBJ1-2, with 10 nucleotides matching TRBD1. The junction had 7 bases not matched to a gene; V was cut back by 5 bases and J by 4 bases. The CDR3 has 15 amino acids. Germline lookup yields CDR1 SEHNR and CDR2 FQNEAQ (reference sequence).

The chain recombines TRBV13 with TRBJ1-6; a possible D gene is TRBD1 (5 bases). CDR3 size: 15 residues. V lost 4 bases to trimming and J lost 2 bases, with 9 bases between them. CDR1 and CDR2 (germline): PRHDT, FYEKMQ (reference sequence). The CDR3 region is CASSSQGPYNSPLHF. CDR3 bases: TGTGCCAGCAGCTCGCAGGGTCCCTATAATTCACCCCTCCACTTT.